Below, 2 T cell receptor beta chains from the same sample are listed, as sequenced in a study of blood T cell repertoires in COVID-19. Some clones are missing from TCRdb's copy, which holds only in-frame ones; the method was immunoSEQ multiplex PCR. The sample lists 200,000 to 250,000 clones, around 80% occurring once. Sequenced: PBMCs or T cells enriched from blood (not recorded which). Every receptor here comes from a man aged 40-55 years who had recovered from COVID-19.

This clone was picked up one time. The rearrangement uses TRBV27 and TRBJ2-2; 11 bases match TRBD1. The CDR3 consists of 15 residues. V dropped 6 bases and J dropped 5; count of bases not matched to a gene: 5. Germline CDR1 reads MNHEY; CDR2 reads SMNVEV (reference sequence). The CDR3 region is CASRVGTGGTGELFF. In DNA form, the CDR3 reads TGTGCCAGCAGAGTCGGGACAGGGGGAACCGGGGAGCTGTTTTTT.

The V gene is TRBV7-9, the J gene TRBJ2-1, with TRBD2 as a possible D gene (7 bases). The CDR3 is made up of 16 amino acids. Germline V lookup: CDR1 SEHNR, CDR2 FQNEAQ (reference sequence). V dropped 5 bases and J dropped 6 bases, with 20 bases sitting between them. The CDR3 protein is CASSPTLRGRVNEQFF. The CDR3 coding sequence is TGTGCCAGCAGCCCTACTTTGAGGGGGAGGGTCAATGAGCAGTTCTTC.